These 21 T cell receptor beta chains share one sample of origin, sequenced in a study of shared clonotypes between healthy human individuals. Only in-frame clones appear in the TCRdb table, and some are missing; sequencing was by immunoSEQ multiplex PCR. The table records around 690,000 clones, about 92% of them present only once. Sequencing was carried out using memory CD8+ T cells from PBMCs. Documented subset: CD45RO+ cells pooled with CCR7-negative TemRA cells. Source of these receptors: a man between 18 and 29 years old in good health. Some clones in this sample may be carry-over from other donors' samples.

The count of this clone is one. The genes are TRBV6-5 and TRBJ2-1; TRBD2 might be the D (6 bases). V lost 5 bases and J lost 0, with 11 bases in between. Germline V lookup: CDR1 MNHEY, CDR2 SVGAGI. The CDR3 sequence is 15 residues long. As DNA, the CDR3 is TGTGCCAGCAGTCGATCTAGCGCCTCCTACAATGAGCAGTTCTTC. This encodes CASSRSSASYNEQFF.

The DNA of the CDR3 is TGTGCCAGCAGTGACGTCCAGGGGGACTCACCCCTCCACTTT. It codes for CASSDVQGDSPLHF. The chain recombines TRBV2 with TRBJ1-6, with TRBD1 matching over 7 bases. CDR1 is SNHLY, CDR2 FYNNEI, per germline. This CDR3 contains 14 residues. With 3 bases clipped from V and 10 bases from J, the junction kept 6 bases outside the gene matches.

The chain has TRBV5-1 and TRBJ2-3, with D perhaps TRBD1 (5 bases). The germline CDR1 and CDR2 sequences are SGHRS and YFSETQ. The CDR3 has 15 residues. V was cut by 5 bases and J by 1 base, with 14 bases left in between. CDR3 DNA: TGCGCCAGCAGTTCAATAGACAGACGCACAGATACGCAGTATTTT. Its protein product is CASSSIDRRTDTQYF. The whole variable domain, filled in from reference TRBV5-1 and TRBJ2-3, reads KAGVTQTPRYLIKTRGQQVTLSCSPISGHRSVSWYQQTPGQGLQFLFEYFSETQRNKGNFPGRFSGRQFSNSRSEMNVSTLELGDSALYLCASSSIDRRTDTQYFGPGTRLTVL.

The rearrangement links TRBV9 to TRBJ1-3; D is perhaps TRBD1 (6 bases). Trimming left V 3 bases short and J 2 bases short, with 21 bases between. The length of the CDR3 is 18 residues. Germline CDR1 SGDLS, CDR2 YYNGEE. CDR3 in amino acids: CASSADNTDSRAGNTIYF. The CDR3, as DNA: TGTGCCAGCAGCGCCGATAATACGGACAGTAGGGCTGGAAACACCATATATTTT.

The CDR3 loop is CASSIVPDSYEQYF. The CDR3 coding sequence is TGTGCCAGTAGTATAGTCCCCGACAGCTACGAGCAGTACTTC. The chain is built from TRBV19 and TRBJ2-7, with D perhaps matching TRBD1 (5 bases). This CDR3 has 14 residues. Germline loops: CDR1 LNHDA, CDR2 SQIVND (reference sequence). Trimming took 1 base from V and 3 from J, leaving 10 bases between them.

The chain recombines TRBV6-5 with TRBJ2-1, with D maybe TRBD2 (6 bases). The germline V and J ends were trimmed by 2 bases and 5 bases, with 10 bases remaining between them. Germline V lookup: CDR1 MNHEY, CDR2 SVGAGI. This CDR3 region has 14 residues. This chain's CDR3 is CASSYVRGNNEQFF. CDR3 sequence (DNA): TGTGCCAGCAGTTACGTTCGGGGGAACAATGAGCAGTTCTTC.

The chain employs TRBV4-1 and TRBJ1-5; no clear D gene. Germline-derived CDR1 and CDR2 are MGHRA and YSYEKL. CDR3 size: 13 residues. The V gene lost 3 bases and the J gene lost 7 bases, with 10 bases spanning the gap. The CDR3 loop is CASSQLHTQPQHF. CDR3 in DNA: TGCGCCAGCAGCCAGCTACACACCCAGCCCCAGCATTTT.

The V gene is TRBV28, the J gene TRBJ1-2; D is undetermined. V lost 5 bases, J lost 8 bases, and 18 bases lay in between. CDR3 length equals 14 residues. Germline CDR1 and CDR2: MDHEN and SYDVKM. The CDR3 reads CASSHPTEMGGYTF. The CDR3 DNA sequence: TGTGCCAGCAGTCACCCCACCGAGATGGGAGGCTACACCTTC.

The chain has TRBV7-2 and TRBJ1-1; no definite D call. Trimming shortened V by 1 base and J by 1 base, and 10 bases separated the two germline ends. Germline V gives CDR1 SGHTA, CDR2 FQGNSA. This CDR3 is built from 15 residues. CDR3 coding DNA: TGTGCCAGCAGCTTAGGGCCGGGATGGAACACTGAAGCTTTCTTT. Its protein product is CASSLGPGWNTEAFF.

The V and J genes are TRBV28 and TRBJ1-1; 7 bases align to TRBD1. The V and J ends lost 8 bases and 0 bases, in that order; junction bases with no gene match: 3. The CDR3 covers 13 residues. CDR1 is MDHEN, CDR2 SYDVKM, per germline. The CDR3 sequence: CASDRVMNTEAFF. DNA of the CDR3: TGTGCCAGCGACAGGGTTATGAACACTGAAGCTTTCTTT.

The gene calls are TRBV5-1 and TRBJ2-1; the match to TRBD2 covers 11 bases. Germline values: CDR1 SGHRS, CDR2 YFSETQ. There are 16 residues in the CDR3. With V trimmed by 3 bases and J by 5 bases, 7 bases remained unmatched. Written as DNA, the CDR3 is TGCGCCAGCAGCTCCCCACTAGCGGGAGTTAACAATGAGCAGTTCTTC. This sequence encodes CASSSPLAGVNNEQFF.

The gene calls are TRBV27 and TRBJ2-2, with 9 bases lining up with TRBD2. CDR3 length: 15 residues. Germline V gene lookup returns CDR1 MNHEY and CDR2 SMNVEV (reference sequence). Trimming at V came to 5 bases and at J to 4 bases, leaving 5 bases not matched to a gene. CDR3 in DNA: TGTGCCAGCAGTCAGCGGGAGGTGGGCACCGGGGAGCTGTTTTTT. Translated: CASSQREVGTGELFF.

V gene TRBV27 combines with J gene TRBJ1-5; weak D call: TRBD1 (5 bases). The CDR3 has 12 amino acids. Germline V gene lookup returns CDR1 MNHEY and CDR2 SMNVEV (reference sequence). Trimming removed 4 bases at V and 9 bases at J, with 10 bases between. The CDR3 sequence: CASSSGVWPQHF. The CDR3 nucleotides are TGTGCCAGCAGTTCGGGGGTTTGGCCCCAGCATTTT.

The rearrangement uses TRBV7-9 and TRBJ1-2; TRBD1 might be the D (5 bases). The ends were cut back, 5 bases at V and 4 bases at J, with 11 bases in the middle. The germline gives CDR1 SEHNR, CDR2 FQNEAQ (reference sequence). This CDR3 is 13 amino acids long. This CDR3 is CASSQGVPYGYTF. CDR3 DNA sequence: TGTGCCAGCAGCCAGGGAGTTCCCTATGGCTACACCTTC.

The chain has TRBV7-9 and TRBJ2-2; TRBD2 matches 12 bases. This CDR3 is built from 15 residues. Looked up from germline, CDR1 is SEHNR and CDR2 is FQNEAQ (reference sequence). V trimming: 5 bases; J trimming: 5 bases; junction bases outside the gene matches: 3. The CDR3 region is CASSPGTSGTGELFF. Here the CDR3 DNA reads TGTGCCAGCAGCCCCGGGACTAGCGGGACCGGGGAGCTGTTTTTT.

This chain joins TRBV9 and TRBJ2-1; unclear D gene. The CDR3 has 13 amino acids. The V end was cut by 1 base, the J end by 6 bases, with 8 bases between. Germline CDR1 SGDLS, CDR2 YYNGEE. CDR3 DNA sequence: TGTGCCAGCAGCGTACTGGGTAGCAATGAGCAGTTCTTC. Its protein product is CASSVLGSNEQFF. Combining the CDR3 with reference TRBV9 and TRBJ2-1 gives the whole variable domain DSGVTQTPKHLITATGQRVTLRCSPRSGDLSVYWYQQSLDQGLQFLIQYYNGEERAKGNILERFSAQQFPDLHSELNLSSLELGDSALYFCASSVLGSNEQFFGPGTRLTVL.

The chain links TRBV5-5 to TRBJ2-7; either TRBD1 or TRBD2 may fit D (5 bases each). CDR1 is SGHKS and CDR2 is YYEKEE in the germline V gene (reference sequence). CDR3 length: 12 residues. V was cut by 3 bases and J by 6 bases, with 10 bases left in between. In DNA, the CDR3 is TGTGCCAGCAGCTCGGGGACCCTCGAGCAGTACTTC. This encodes CASSSGTLEQYF.

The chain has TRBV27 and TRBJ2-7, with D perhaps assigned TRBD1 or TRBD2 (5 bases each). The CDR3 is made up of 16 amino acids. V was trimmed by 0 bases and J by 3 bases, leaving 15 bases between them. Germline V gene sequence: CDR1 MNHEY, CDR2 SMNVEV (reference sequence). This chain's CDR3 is CASSLSSEGFHYEQYF. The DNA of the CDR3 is TGTGCCAGCAGTTTATCGAGCGAGGGGTTCCACTACGAGCAGTACTTC.

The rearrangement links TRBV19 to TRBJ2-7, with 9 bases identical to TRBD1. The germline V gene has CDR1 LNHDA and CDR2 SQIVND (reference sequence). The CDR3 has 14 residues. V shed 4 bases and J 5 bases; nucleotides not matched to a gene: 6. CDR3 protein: CASSNPGQGHEQYF. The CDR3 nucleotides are TGTGCCAGTAGTAACCCGGGACAGGGCCACGAGCAGTACTTC.

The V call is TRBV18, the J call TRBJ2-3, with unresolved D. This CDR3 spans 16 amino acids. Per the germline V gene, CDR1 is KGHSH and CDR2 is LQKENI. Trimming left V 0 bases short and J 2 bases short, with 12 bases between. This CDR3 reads CASSPPSMRSTDTQYF. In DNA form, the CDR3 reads TGTGCCAGCTCACCACCGTCTATGCGATCCACAGATACGCAGTATTTT.

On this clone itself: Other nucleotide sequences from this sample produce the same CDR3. The CDR3 sequence is CASSFRDRGETQYF. The CDR3, as DNA: TGTGCCAGCAGTTTCCGGGACAGGGGTGAGACCCAGTACTTC. The rearrangement uses TRBV27 and TRBJ2-5, with 10 nucleotides matching TRBD1. J gave up 5 bases and V 3 bases, and 3 bases lay outside the gene matches. This CDR3 is built from 14 residues. CDR1 and CDR2 (germline): MNHEY, SMNVEV (reference sequence).